The next 29 T cell receptor beta chains were all read from a single sample in a study of shared clonotypes between healthy human individuals. Assay: immunoSEQ multiplex PCR; the TCRdb copy retains only in-frame clones and omits some. The top ten hold roughly 0.36% of the sample, which has more than 1,200,000 clones, roughly 98.5% seen once. The source material was naive CD4+ T cells sorted from blood. Subset of the sample: CD45RA+ positively selected. Receptors were obtained from a man aged 25 to 45 in good health.

This chain uses TRBV6-5 with TRBJ2-1; the match to TRBD2 covers 8 bases. Germline assignment: CDR1 MNHEY and CDR2 SVGAGI. The CDR3 length is 15 residues. V lost 4 bases to trimming and J lost 5 bases; unmatched junction nucleotides: 7. The DNA of the CDR3 is TGTGCCAGCAGTTTGGGGACTAGGAGGCACAATGAGCAGTTCTTC. Translating it yields CASSLGTRRHNEQFF.

The chain carries TRBV15 and TRBJ2-1, with TRBD2 matching over 12 bases. Germline V gene data show CDR1 as LNHNV and CDR2 as YYDKDF (reference sequence). The CDR3 contains 16 residues. With V trimmed by 5 bases and J by 8 bases, 10 bases remained unmatched. CDR3 residues: CATSRRTSGNLDEQFF. The CDR3 DNA sequence: TGTGCCACCAGCCGAAGGACTAGCGGGAACCTGGATGAGCAGTTCTTC.

V usage is TRBV18 and J usage is TRBJ2-4, with TRBD1 as a possible D gene (8 bases). Germline CDR1 is KGHSH and CDR2 is LQKENI. V was trimmed by 3 bases and J by 4 bases, leaving 22 bases between them. The length of the CDR3 is 18 residues. The CDR3 loop is CASSPLRAGQASKNIQYF. CDR3 DNA sequence: TGTGCCAGCTCACCCCTCCGAGCGGGACAGGCAAGTAAAAACATTCAGTACTTC. The variable domain in full, with the rest retrieved from reference TRBV18 and TRBJ2-4, is NAGVMQNPRHLVRRRGQEARLRCSPMKGHSHVYWYRQLPEEGLKFMVYLQKENIIDESGMPKERFSAEFPKEGPSILRIQQVVRGDSAAYFCASSPLRAGQASKNIQYFGAGTRLSVL.

This chain uses TRBV9 with TRBJ2-1; D assignment may be TRBD1 or TRBD2 (5 bases each). V lost 2 bases and J 8 bases, leaving 17 bases between the germline ends. Germline V gene lookup returns CDR1 SGDLS and CDR2 YYNGEE. The CDR3 runs 15 residues. In DNA, the CDR3 is TGTGCCAGCAGCGTGGGTGAGGGGACCCTAGATGAGCAGTTCTTC. Translated, it gives CASSVGEGTLDEQFF.

V and J are TRBV5-6 and TRBJ2-7, with 7 bases matching TRBD2. The CDR3 is 16 amino acids. Trimming cost V 1 base and J 0 bases; bases outside gene matches: 7. Germline CDR1 is SGHDT and CDR2 is YYEEEE. The CDR3 coding sequence is TGTGCCAGCAGCTTGCTTCGGGGCGGGGGCTCCTACGAGCAGTACTTC. Protein: CASSLLRGGGSYEQYF.

For this clone: The identical CDR3 is also encoded by other nucleotide sequences in the sample. V is TRBV18 and J is TRBJ2-7; a weak D match, TRBD1 (5 bases). This CDR3 comprises 14 residues. Trimming pared 1 base from V and 3 bases from J, leaving 10 bases between. Germline V gene data show CDR1 as KGHSH and CDR2 as LQKENI. CDR3 amino acids: CASSPQGLGYEQYF. The CDR3 DNA is TGTGCCAGCTCACCACAGGGGCTGGGCTACGAGCAGTACTTC. The full variable domain, rest sourced from reference TRBV18 and TRBJ2-7, is NAGVMQNPRHLVRRRGQEARLRCSPMKGHSHVYWYRQLPEEGLKFMVYLQKENIIDESGMPKERFSAEFPKEGPSILRIQQVVRGDSAAYFCASSPQGLGYEQYFGPGTRLTVT.

The chain recombines TRBV29-1 with TRBJ1-5; D may be TRBD1 (6 bases). Trimming removed 4 bases at V and 5 bases at J, with 9 bases between. Germline-derived CDR1 and CDR2 are SQVTM and ANQGSEA. The CDR3 is 12 amino acids. The CDR3 DNA follows: TGCAGCGTTGGAGGGGGAGATCAGCCCCAGCATTTT. Its translation is CSVGGGDQPQHF. Full variable domain (outside the CDR3, taken from reference TRBV29-1 and TRBJ1-5): SAVISQKPSRDICQRGTSLTIQCQVDSQVTMMFWYRQQPGQSLTLIATANQGSEATYESGFVIDKFPISRPNLTFSTLTVSNMSPEDSSIYLCSVGGGDQPQHFGDGTRLSIL.

In regard to this clone: Other nucleotide sequences in the sample specify the same CDR3. The chain combines TRBV9 with TRBJ1-2; weak D call: TRBD1 (5 bases). CDR1 is SGDLS, CDR2 YYNGEE, per germline. Trimming stripped 7 bases from V and 0 bases from J, with 7 bases between. The CDR3 is made up of 12 amino acids. The CDR3 is CASSGPNYGYTF. DNA for the CDR3: TGTGCCAGCTCGGGACCTAACTATGGCTACACCTTC.

The CDR3 reads CASSPLTGGQETQYF. CDR3 DNA sequence: TGTGCCAGCAGCCCCTTAACAGGGGGCCAAGAGACCCAGTACTTC. The genes are TRBV11-1 and TRBJ2-5; 8 bases map to TRBD1. From germline, CDR1 is SGHAT and CDR2 FQDESV (reference sequence). This CDR3 is built from 15 residues. V lost 5 bases, J lost 1 base, and 6 bases stayed unmatched.

The genes are TRBV25-1 and TRBJ2-1; the match to TRBD1 covers 7 bases. V shed 3 bases, J shed 4 bases, and the junction held 9 bases outside the gene matches. Germline CDR1 reads MGHDK; CDR2 reads SYGVNS. This CDR3 comprises 16 residues. The CDR3 here is CASSETRDSRYNEQFF. For the CDR3, the DNA is TGTGCCAGCAGTGAGACCCGGGACAGCAGATACAATGAGCAGTTCTTC.

The chain employs TRBV6-6 and TRBJ2-7; D gene ambiguous. The CDR3 extends over 16 amino acids. Germline lookup yields CDR1 MNHNY and CDR2 SVGAGI (reference sequence). V lost 11 bases and J 4 bases, leaving 27 bases between the germline ends. The CDR3 here is CAHSPVAELNTYEQYF. CDR3 bases: TGTGCCCACTCTCCCGTGGCGGAACTAAACACTTACGAGCAGTACTTC.

The rearrangement uses TRBV27 and TRBJ1-5; the D is unclear. V dropped 1 base and J dropped 1 base, with 14 bases sitting between them. CDR3 length: 17 amino acids. CDR1 is MNHEY and CDR2 is SMNVEV in the germline V gene (reference sequence). In DNA, the CDR3 is TGTGCCAGCAGTTTATTCTCTCACCCAGGAAGCAATCAGCCCCAGCATTTT. This translates into CASSLFSHPGSNQPQHF.

V and J are TRBV7-9 and TRBJ2-7, with D perhaps TRBD1 (5 bases). CDR1 is SEHNR and CDR2 is FQNEAQ in the germline V gene (reference sequence). This CDR3 contains 19 residues. V was cut by 5 bases and J by 2 bases, with 28 bases left in between. CDR3 in DNA: TGTGCCAGCAGCCCGATCAGGCTCCAAGGCAGGGTTCACCCCTACGAGCAGTACTTC. Protein product: CASSPIRLQGRVHPYEQYF.

The J gene is TRBJ2-3, the V gene TRBV5-4; the D is unclear. The CDR3 consists of 16 residues. Germline-derived CDR1 and CDR2 are SGHNT and YYREEE (reference sequence). The V end lost 2 bases, the J end lost 0 bases, and 13 bases lay between the germline ends. The CDR3 spells CASSLTGVISTDTQYF. The CDR3 nucleotides are TGTGCCAGCAGCTTAACGGGTGTCATTAGCACAGATACGCAGTATTTT.

The rearrangement links TRBV10-3 to TRBJ2-3; D gene uncertain. This CDR3 has 12 residues. CDR1 and CDR2 (germline): ENHRY, SYGVKD. V was shortened by 3 bases and J by 4 bases, with 5 bases between the two germline ends. The DNA for the CDR3 is TGTGCCATCAGTGACTACGCAGATACGCAGTATTTT. Translation gives CAISDYADTQYF.

The rearrangement joins TRBV9 to TRBJ2-7; D gene ambiguous. Between the trimmed V and J ends, which lost 2 bases and 3 bases, there was a span of 15 bases. The germline gives CDR1 SGDLS, CDR2 YYNGEE. This CDR3 has 15 residues. The CDR3: CASSVGRHPYYEQYF. As DNA, the CDR3 is TGTGCCAGCAGCGTTGGACGCCACCCATACTACGAGCAGTACTTC.

J is TRBJ2-7 and V is TRBV5-5; 13 bases are shared with TRBD2. The CDR3 totals 15 residues. From germline, CDR1 is SGHKS and CDR2 YYEKEE (reference sequence). The junction had 6 bases not matched to a gene; V was cut back by 4 bases and J by 5 bases. CDR3 sequence (DNA): TGTGCCAGCAGCCGAAGTGGGACTAGCGGGAACGAGCAGTACTTC. Translated: CASSRSGTSGNEQYF.

This clone appeared once. The chain recombines TRBV5-6 with TRBJ2-3; TRBD1 or TRBD2 may be the D gene (5 bases each). The CDR3 is made up of 16 amino acids. Germline V gene sequence: CDR1 SGHDT, CDR2 YYEEEE. The ends were cut back, 4 bases at V and 4 bases at J, with 19 bases in the middle. CDR3 residues: CASSKWDRPAADTQYF. CDR3 DNA sequence: TGTGCCAGCAGCAAATGGGACCGACCCGCGGCAGATACGCAGTATTTT. The full variable domain, with the rest looked up from reference TRBV5-6 and TRBJ2-3, is DAGVTQSPTHLIKTRGQQVTLRCSPKSGHDTVSWYQQALGQGPQFIFQYYEEEERQRGNFPDRFSGHQFPNYSSELNVNALLLGDSALYLCASSKWDRPAADTQYFGPGTRLTVL.

The rearrangement joins TRBV5-1 to TRBJ2-7; 11 bases map to TRBD2. J lost 0 bases, V lost 4 bases, and 15 bases had no gene match. This CDR3 has 19 residues. Germline V CDR1 and CDR2: SGHRS, YFSETQ. Here the CDR3 DNA reads TGCGCCAGCAGCCCCCAGGGTTTTGTGGGGACTAGCGGCTCCTACGAGCAGTACTTC. It is translated as CASSPQGFVGTSGSYEQYF. The entire variable domain, with the rest obtained from reference TRBV5-1 and TRBJ2-7, is as follows: KAGVTQTPRYLIKTRGQQVTLSCSPISGHRSVSWYQQTPGQGLQFLFEYFSETQRNKGNFPGRFSGRQFSNSRSEMNVSTLELGDSALYLCASSPQGFVGTSGSYEQYFGPGTRLTVT.

This chain uses TRBV5-1 with TRBJ2-7; TRBD2 matches at 11 bases. The CDR3 runs 16 residues. Germline V gene sequence: CDR1 SGHRS, CDR2 YFSETQ. J gave up 2 bases and V 4 bases, and 8 bases lay outside the gene matches. The chain's CDR3 is CASSLPTSGTAYEQYF. In DNA form, the CDR3 reads TGCGCCAGCAGCCTGCCGACTAGCGGGACGGCCTACGAGCAGTACTTC.

This clone was recorded only once. This chain joins TRBV11-3 and TRBJ2-7; TRBD1 agrees at 9 bases. CDR1 is SGHNT, CDR2 YENEEA, per germline. V lost 3 bases and J lost 5; bases outside the gene matches: 2. The CDR3 contains 13 residues. The DNA of the CDR3 is TGTGCCAGCAGCTTGGACAGGGGCCACGAGCAGTACTTC. The encoded protein is CASSLDRGHEQYF.

The chain carries TRBV28 and TRBJ2-7; D might be TRBD1 (6 bases). The CDR3 extends over 13 amino acids. The germline gives CDR1 MDHEN, CDR2 SYDVKM. The V and J ends lost 7 bases and 3 bases respectively, with 13 bases between them. The chain's CDR3 is CASKSDRFYEQYF. Written as DNA, the CDR3 is TGTGCCAGCAAGTCGGACAGATTCTACGAGCAGTACTTC.

This chain joins TRBV6-5 and TRBJ2-4, with 7 bases fitting TRBD1. With 5 bases clipped from V and 0 bases from J, the junction kept 1 base outside the gene matches. The CDR3 extends over 14 amino acids. CDR1 and CDR2 from the germline V gene are MNHEY and SVGAGI. DNA for the CDR3: TGTGCCAGCAGTCGGGACAGAGCCAAAAACATTCAGTACTTC. Translated, it gives CASSRDRAKNIQYF.

V gene TRBV5-1 combines with J gene TRBJ2-7; 7 nucleotides align to TRBD1. Germline V gives CDR1 SGHRS, CDR2 YFSETQ. This CDR3 is built from 15 residues. V was pared by 2 bases and J by 2 bases, with 7 bases of the junction left unmatched. DNA for the CDR3: TGCGCCAGCAGCTTCCCGGACAGGAAACCCTACGAGCAGTACTTC. Its translation is CASSFPDRKPYEQYF.

This chain connects TRBV5-6 to TRBJ2-1, with 10 bases matching TRBD2. Germline loops: CDR1 SGHDT, CDR2 YYEEEE. The CDR3 covers 18 residues. The trim removed 0 bases at V and 3 bases at J, leaving 9 bases unmatched. The CDR3 spells CASSLGAGGFPLYNEQFF. The DNA of the CDR3 is TGTGCCAGCAGCTTGGGAGCGGGAGGGTTCCCCCTCTACAATGAGCAGTTCTTC.

This rearrangement joins TRBV6-6 to TRBJ1-1; D gene ambiguous. CDR3 size: 11 residues. Deletions cut 8 bases from V and 4 bases from J, with 8 bases between. Germline V gene sequence: CDR1 MNHNY, CDR2 SVGAGI (reference sequence). DNA for the CDR3: TGTGCCAGCGCGGGGTCCACTGAAGCTTTCTTT. It specifies CASAGSTEAFF.

This clone was observed once. The chain couples TRBV6-1 to TRBJ1-1; TRBD1 is a possible D gene (5 bases). Germline values: CDR1 MNHNS, CDR2 SASEGT. Trimming pared 2 bases from V and 2 bases from J, leaving 9 bases between. The CDR3 totals 14 residues. CDR3 region: CASSEQGLNTEAFF. In DNA form, the CDR3 reads TGTGCCAGCAGTGAACAGGGACTCAACACTGAAGCTTTCTTT.

The chain couples TRBV6-1 to TRBJ2-7, with D possibly TRBD1 on 6 matching bases. Germline V gene sequence: CDR1 MNHNS, CDR2 SASEGT. The CDR3 covers 15 residues. V lost 2 bases and J 2 bases, leaving 13 bases between the germline ends. As DNA, the CDR3 is TGTGCCAGCAGTGAACTAGGCCGGACAGCCTACGAGCAGTACTTC. Translated, it gives CASSELGRTAYEQYF.

The chain recombines TRBV11-2 with TRBJ2-2, with 10 bases aligning to TRBD2. Germline CDR1 and CDR2: SGHAT and FQNNGV. J gave up 0 bases and V 3 bases, and 4 bases lay outside the gene matches. There are 17 residues in the CDR3. In DNA form, the CDR3 reads TGTGCCAGCAGCTTGCTAGCGGGAGTCCCGAACACCGGGGAGCTGTTTTTT. This codes for CASSLLAGVPNTGELFF.